Listed below are T cell receptor beta chains from one sample, sequenced in a study of T cell repertoires in cytomegalovirus infection. TCRdb analysed the reads with MiXCR anew, one entry per CDR3 protein. Seen here are almost 550,000 distinct CDR3 sequences, approximately 17% observed once, and the top ten hold roughly a quarter. Material for sequencing was CD8+ T cells from PBMCs. All receptors derive from a human donor in good health (CMV status not recorded). Some clones in this sample may be carry-over from other donors' samples. Each CDR3 is given with its conserved first and last residue. The D gene is left open where the match is weak. For some rows the clone size is stated as once, few or many, or as a class when expanded; others skip it.

TRBV7-3	TRBD2	many	TRBJ2-3	TGTGCCAGCAGCTATACTAGCGGGAGCACAGATACGCAGTATTTT	CASSYTSGSTDTQYF
TRBV18	TRBD1	-	TRBJ1-5	TGTGCCAGCTCACCCTCGCATCTTCGGACAGGACCTATTAATCAGCCCCAGCATTTT	CASSPSHLRTGPINQPQHF
TRBV6-5	-	-	TRBJ2-7	TGTGCCAGCACCCTGAGAGGGACCTACGAGCAGTACTTC	CASTLRGTYEQYF
TRBV10-3	TRBD1	many	TRBJ1-2	TGTGCCACCCTAGGGACAGGCGCATCTAACTATGGCTACACCTTC	CATLGTGASNYGYTF
TRBV9	-	-	TRBJ1-1	TGTGCCAGCAGCACCTCAGATTGGAACACTGAAGCTTTCTTT	CASSTSDWNTEAFF
TRBV20-1	-	-	TRBJ2-3	TGCAGTGCTAGTTACCTCTGGCCGGAACGTGATACGCAGTATTTT	CSASYLWPERDTQYF
TRBV12-3/TRBV12-4	-	-	TRBJ1-3	TGTGCCGGTAACAAGGGAAACACCATATATTTT	CAGNKGNTIYF
TRBV7-2	-	many	TRBJ2-1	TGTGCCAGCAGCTTAAAAGGGGTTGGGAATGAGCAGTTCTTC	CASSLKGVGNEQFF
TRBV6-1	TRBD2	many	TRBJ2-1	TGTGCCAGCAGTGCGTACCCGACTAGCGAGTCCTACAATGAGCAGTTCTTC	CASSAYPTSESYNEQFF
TRBV6-5	TRBD1	many	TRBJ2-2	TGTGCCAGCAGTTACGGAACAGGGGTAGGGAGCACCGGGGAGCTGTTTTTT	CASSYGTGVGSTGELFF
TRBV11-2	-	-	TRBJ2-7	TGTGCCAGCAGCAAACAGGACTACGAGCAGTACTTC	CASSKQDYEQYF
TRBV4-1	-	many	TRBJ2-7	TGCGCCAGCAGAGATAGCATCAGGGGCTACGAGCAGTACTTC	CASRDSIRGYEQYF
TRBV30	-	-	TRBJ2-1	TGTGCCTGGAGTTACATACAGTCCTACAATGAGCAGTTCTTC	CAWSYIQSYNEQFF
TRBV24-1	-	few	TRBJ2-5	TGTGCCACCAGTGATTATGGGGACTCCCAAGAGACCCAGTACTTC	CATSDYGDSQETQYF
TRBV5-1	-	-	TRBJ2-6	TGCGCCAGCAGTAGGGACTTTTCTGGGGCCAACGTCCTGACTTTC	CASSRDFSGANVLTF
TRBV12-3/TRBV12-4	TRBD1	many	TRBJ1-5	TGTGCCAGCAGTTTTTCAGGACAGGGAGTTTATCAGCCCCAGCATTTT	CASSFSGQGVYQPQHF